The TCR beta chain described here comes from a study of siplizumab effects on memory and regulatory T cells. Overall study results and limits: In unstimulated cells, naive T cells appeared more diverse than memory T cells and seemed major alloresponse contributors. Some alloreactive sequences were traceable to unstimulated CD4+ memory cells, and siplizumab significantly reduced them.

As for this clone: Its antigen is not known.

Repertoires were generated with immunoSEQ multiplex PCR, while TCRdb's copy carries only in-frame clones and drops some. The sample yields 60,000 to 70,000 clones, approximately 88% seen once. Germline CDR1 SEHNR, CDR2 FQNEAQ (reference sequence). The CDR3 loop spans 17 amino acids. V dropped 8 bases and J dropped 6; count of bases not matched to a gene: 16. The origin of this receptor is a human donor in good health. The chain employs TRBV7-9 and TRBJ2-2; TRBD1 agrees at 9 bases. The sequenced sample was Tregs sorted from blood. CDR3: CASHKNIGTGSSGELFF. CDR3 nucleotide sequence: TGTGCCAGCCACAAAAACATTGGGACAGGGAGTTCCGGGGAGCTGTTTTTT. Full variable domain (outside the CDR3, taken from reference TRBV7-9 and TRBJ2-2): DTGVSQNPRHKITKRGQNVTFRCDPISEHNRLYWYRQTLGQGPEFLTYFQNEAQLEKSRLLSDRFSAERPKGSFSTLEIQRTEQGDSAMYLCASHKNIGTGSSGELFFGEGSRLTVL.